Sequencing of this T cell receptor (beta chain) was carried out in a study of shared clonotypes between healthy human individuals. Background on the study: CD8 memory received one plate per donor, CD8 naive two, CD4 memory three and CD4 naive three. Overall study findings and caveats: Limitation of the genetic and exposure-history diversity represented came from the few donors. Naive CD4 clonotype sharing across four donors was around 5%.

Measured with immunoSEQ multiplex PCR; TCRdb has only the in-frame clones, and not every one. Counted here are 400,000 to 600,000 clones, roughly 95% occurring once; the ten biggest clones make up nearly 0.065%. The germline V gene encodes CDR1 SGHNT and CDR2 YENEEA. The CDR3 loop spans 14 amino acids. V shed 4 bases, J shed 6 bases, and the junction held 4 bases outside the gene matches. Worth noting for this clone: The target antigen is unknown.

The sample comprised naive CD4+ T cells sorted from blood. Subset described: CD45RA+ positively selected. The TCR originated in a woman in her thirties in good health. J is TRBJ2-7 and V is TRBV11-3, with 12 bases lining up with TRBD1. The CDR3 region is CASSSGTGGGEQYF. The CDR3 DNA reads TGTGCCAGCAGCTCCGGGACAGGGGGCGGCGAGCAGTACTTC.